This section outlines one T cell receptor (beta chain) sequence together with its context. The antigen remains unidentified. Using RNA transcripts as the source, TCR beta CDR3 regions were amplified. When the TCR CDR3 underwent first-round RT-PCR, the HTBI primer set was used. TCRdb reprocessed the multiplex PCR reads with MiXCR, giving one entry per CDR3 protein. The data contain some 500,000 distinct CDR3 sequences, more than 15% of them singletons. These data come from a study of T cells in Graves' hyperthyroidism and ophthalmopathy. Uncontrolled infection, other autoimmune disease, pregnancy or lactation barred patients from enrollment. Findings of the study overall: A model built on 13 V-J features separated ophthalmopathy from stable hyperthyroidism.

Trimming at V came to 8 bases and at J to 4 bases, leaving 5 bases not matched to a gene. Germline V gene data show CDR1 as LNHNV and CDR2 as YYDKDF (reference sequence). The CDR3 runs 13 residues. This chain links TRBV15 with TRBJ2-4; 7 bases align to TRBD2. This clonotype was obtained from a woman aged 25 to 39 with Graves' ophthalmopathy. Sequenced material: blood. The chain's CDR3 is CATSHGGKNIQYF. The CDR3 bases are TGTGCCACCTCCCACGGGGGGAAAAACATTCAGTACTTC.